This TCR beta chain was sequenced during a study of vaccination and CD4 T cells after COVID-19. Study-wide context: Convalescent donors were composed of six males and four females, of whom two were Hispanic.

Sample treatment: approximately nine-day PBMC culture with coronavirus spike peptide pools or control peptides (ViraFEST assay). Peptide pools at 8.5 to 10 ug/ml, together with 10 IU/ml IL-2, were added to cultures of 1.5 million to 2.5 million PBMCs per well. Sequencing of cultured CD4+ T cell DNA used the Oncomine TCR Beta short-read assay. TCRdb processed the PCR reads anew with MiXCR; each CDR3 protein has one entry. The sample has 15,000 to 20,000 distinct CDR3 sequences; less than 60% are singletons. Overall study findings and caveats: Looking at convalescent patients, a median roughly 90% of reactive clones were present only post-vaccination.

Comment on this clonotype: The antigen is undetermined.

Trimming took 6 bases from V and 1 from J, leaving 7 bases between them. The CDR3 runs to 14 residues. Germline lookup yields CDR1 MDHEN and CDR2 SYDVKM. The sequence came from a human donor who had recovered from COVID-19. The sample in question was CD4+ T cells from blood, cultured in vitro, obtained before SARS-CoV-2 vaccination. The rearrangement links TRBV28 to TRBJ2-6; the D is unclear. As DNA, the CDR3 is TGTGCCAGCAGGCGCGGTTCTGGGGCCAACGTCCTGACTTTC. Residues: CASRRGSGANVLTF.